The rows below give T cell receptor beta chains drawn from one sample of a study of EBV T-cell therapy then PD-1 blockade in nasopharyngeal carcinoma. The antigens these receptors bind are not known. Clones were sequenced by immunoSEQ multiplex PCR, and TCRdb holds only the in-frame ones, with some missing. The profile covers some 20,000 clones, with 84% appearing a single time and roughly 29% taken by the ten largest. Sequencing used CD8+ T cells from blood, obtained at roughly day 67 from a patient whose treatment included autologous EBV-specific T cells and nivolumab. Receptor source: a man between 40 and 49 years old with nasopharyngeal carcinoma. The CDR3 runs from the conserved cysteine through the conserved F or W. A D gene is named only where the DNA matches it firmly. Not all rows give a size; the values are once, few, many and, for expanded clones, a class.

V gene	clone size	J gene	D gene	CDR3 DNA	CDR3 protein
TRBV6-5	.	TRBJ2-3	.	TGTGCCAGCGACGCACTTAAGTCTAGCACAGATACGCAGTATTTT	CASDALKSSTDTQYF
TRBV4-3	.	TRBJ2-7	.	TGCGCCAGCAGCCAGGCCCCCGGGAGCCTCGCGGGGCCCTACGAGCAGTACTTC	CASSQAPGSLAGPYEQYF
TRBV13	.	TRBJ2-7	.	TGTGCCAGCAGCCTACTCCCCCGGGTCGGGGGCAACGAGCAGTACTTC	CASSLLPRVGGNEQYF
TRBV9	.	TRBJ2-1	TRBD2	TGTGCCAGCAGCGCGGGACTAGCGGGGGGTACAAGCTGGGACAATGAGCAGTTCTTC	CASSAGLAGGTSWDNEQFF
TRBV15	.	TRBJ2-7	TRBD1	TGTGCCACCAGCGGTATCGGACAGGGGGGATTTTACGAGCAGTACTTC	CATSGIGQGGFYEQYF
TRBV6-6	.	TRBJ1-1	.	TGTGCCAGCAGTAGAACAGGGTACATGAACACTGAAGCTTTCTTT	CASSRTGYMNTEAFF
TRBV7-9	.	TRBJ1-1	.	TGTGCCAGCAGCGAGGGGGGGACGGTGAACACTGAAGCTTTCTTT	CASSEGGTVNTEAFF
TRBV27	.	TRBJ1-5	TRBD1	TGTGCCAGCAGCCCGGACAGGGGGTGGCAGCCCCAGCATTTT	CASSPDRGWQPQHF
TRBV6-2/TRBV6-3	few	TRBJ2-1	TRBD2	TGTGCCAGCAGTTACTCGATGGGGGGGGGTATCGATGAGCAGTTCTTC	CASSYSMGGGIDEQFF
TRBV20-1	.	TRBJ2-7	.	TGCAGTGCTAGTGGGTCTTACGAGCAGTACTTC	CSASGSYEQYF
TRBV12-5	.	TRBJ1-2	TRBD1	TGTGCTAGCTCAGGGGGCGACGCGGGAGACTATGGCTACACCTTC	CASSGGDAGDYGYTF
TRBV4-1	.	TRBJ2-7	TRBD2	TGCGCCAGCAGCCACCATAGACTAGCGGGGGATCGCGAGCAGTACTTC	CASSHHRLAGDREQYF
TRBV29-1	.	TRBJ2-1	.	TGCAGCGTTGAAACGACCTCGGAGCAGTTCTTC	CSVETTSEQFF
TRBV2	.	TRBJ1-5	TRBD1	TGTGCCAGCAGGAGGGACAGCCTTAGCAATCAGCCCCAGCATTTT	CASRRDSLSNQPQHF
TRBV21-1	.	TRBJ1-4	.	TGTGCCAGCAGCAAAGGTCGGACAGGCCATTTT	CASSKGRTGHF
TRBV5-6	.	TRBJ1-2	TRBD1	TGTGCCAGCAGCGCGGGGACAGCTTCTAACTATGGCTACACCTTC	CASSAGTASNYGYTF
TRBV27	.	TRBJ2-7	.	TGTGCCAGCAGTTTGATTAACTCCACCTACGAGCAGTACTTC	CASSLINSTYEQYF
TRBV6-5	.	TRBJ1-2	.	TGTGCCAGCAGTTTAGGAGGCCGTGGCTACACCTTC	CASSLGGRGYTF
TRBV5-5	.	TRBJ2-1	TRBD1	TGTGCCAGCAGCTTTGTTAGGACAGGGGACAATGAGCAGTTCTTC	CASSFVRTGDNEQFF
TRBV12-3/TRBV12-4	.	TRBJ1-2	.	TGTGCCAGCAGTTTCGGGGGGGACTATGGCTACACCTTC	CASSFGGDYGYTF
TRBV27	few	TRBJ1-5	TRBD1	TGTGCCAGCAGTTCATGGGACAGAACAAAGCAGCCCCAGCATTTT	CASSSWDRTKQPQHF